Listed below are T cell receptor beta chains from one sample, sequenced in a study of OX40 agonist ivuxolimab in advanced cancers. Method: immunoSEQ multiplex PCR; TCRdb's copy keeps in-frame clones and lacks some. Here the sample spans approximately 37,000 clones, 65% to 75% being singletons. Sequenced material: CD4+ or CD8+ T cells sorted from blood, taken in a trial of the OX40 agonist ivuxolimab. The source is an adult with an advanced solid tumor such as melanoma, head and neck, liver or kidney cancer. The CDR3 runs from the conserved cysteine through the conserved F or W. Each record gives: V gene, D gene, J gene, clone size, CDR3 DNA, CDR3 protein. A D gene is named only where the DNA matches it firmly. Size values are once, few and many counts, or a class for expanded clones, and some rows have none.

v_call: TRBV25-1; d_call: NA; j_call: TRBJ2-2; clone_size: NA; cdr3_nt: TGTGCCAGCAGTGAGTACGGGGAGGACACCGGGGAGCTGTTTTTT; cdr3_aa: CASSEYGEDTGELFF
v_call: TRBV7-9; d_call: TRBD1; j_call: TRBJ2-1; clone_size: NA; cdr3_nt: TGTGCCAGCAGCTCGCTGACAGGGAATGAGCAGTTCTTC; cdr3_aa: CASSSLTGNEQFF
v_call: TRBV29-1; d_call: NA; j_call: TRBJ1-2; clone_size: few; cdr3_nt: TGCAGCGTTGAAGAAGGACAGCACTATGGCTACACCTTC; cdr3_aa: CSVEEGQHYGYTF
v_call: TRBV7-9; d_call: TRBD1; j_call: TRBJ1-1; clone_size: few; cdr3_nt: TGTGCCAGCAGCCCCGAGCCCCGGGACAGGGTATCAACTGAAGCTTTCTTT; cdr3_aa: CASSPEPRDRVSTEAFF
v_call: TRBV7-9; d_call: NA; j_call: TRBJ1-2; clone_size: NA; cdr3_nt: TGTGCCAGCAGCAACCCAAAAAATTACAGGGTAGGGGATGGCTACACCTTC; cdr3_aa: CASSNPKNYRVGDGYTF
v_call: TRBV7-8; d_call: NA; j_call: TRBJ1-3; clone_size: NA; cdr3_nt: TGTGCCAGCAGCCCGGGCCCGGTGGGCAACACCATATATTTT; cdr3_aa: CASSPGPVGNTIYF
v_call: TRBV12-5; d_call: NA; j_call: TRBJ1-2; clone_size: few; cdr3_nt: TGTGCTAGTGGTTTGTTGCAAGGGGAGCGTTACTATGGCTACACCTTC; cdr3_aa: CASGLLQGERYYGYTF
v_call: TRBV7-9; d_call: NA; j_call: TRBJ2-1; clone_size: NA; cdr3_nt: TGTGCCAGCAGACCTACAGGGAGTCGGTCGGGCAATGAGCAGTTCTTC; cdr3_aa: CASRPTGSRSGNEQFF
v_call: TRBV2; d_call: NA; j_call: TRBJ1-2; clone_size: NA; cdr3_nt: TGTGCCAGCAGTGAAGAGCAGGGGAGGAGAAATGGCTACACCTTC; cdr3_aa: CASSEEQGRRNGYTF
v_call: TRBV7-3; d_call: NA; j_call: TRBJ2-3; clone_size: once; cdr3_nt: TGTGCCAGCAGCTTCCCAAGAGTAAGACTCTACACAGATACGCAGTATTTT; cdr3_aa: CASSFPRVRLYTDTQYF
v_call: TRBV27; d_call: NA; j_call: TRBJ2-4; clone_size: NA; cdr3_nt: TGTGCCAGCAGTCCGACAGGAAACATTCAGTACTTC; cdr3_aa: CASSPTGNIQYF
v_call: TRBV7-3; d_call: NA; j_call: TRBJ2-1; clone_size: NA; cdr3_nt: TGTGCCAGCAGCGAGCAGGGGAGAAATGAGCAGTTCTTC; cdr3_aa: CASSEQGRNEQFF
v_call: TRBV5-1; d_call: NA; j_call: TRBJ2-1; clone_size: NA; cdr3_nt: TGCGCCAGCAGCTTCGCCGATCCCTACAATGAGCAGTTCTTC; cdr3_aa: CASSFADPYNEQFF
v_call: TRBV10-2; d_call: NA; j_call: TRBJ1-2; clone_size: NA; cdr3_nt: TGCGCCAGCAGTGAGGCCGGCTACTATGGCTACACCTTC; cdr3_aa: CASSEAGYYGYTF
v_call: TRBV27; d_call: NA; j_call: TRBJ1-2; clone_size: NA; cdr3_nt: TGTGCCAGCAGTTTCATGGGTAGCCAGGGCTATGGCTACACCTTC; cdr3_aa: CASSFMGSQGYGYTF
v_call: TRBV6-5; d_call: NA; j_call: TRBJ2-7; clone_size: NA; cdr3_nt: TGTGCCAGCAGTTACGGTTCAGGGTCCACCTACGAGCAGTACTTC; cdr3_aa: CASSYGSGSTYEQYF
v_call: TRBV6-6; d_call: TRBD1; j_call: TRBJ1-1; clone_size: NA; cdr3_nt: TGTGCCAGCAGTTACTCTGGACAGGGGAACACTGAAGCTTTCTTT; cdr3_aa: CASSYSGQGNTEAFF
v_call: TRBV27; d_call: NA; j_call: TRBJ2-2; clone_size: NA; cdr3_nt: TGTGCCAGCAGACAAGGACACGCCGGGGAGCTGTTTTTT; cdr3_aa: CASRQGHAGELFF
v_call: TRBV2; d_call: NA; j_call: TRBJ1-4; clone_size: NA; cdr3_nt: TGTGCCAGCGGGCCCAATCCTAATGAAAAACTGTTTTTT; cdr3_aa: CASGPNPNEKLFF
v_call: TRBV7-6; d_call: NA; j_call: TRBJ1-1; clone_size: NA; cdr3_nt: TGTGCCAGCAGCTTAGAGTATTTCGGGGAAGCTTTCTTT; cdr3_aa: CASSLEYFGEAFF
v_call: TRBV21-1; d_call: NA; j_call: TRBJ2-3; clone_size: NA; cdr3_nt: TGTGCAGCAAGGGGCACAAAGCGAAATCCTAGCACAGATACGCAGTATTTT; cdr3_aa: CAARGTKRNPSTDTQYF
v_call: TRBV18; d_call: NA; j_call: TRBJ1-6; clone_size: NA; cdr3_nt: TGTGCCAGCTCACAGGGGAGCTCCTATAATTCACCCCTCCACTTT; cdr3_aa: CASSQGSSYNSPLHF
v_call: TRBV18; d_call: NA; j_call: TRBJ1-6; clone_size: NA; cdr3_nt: TGTGCCAGCTCACGGGTAGAGCCGATCTATAATTCACCCCTCCACTTT; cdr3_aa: CASSRVEPIYNSPLHF
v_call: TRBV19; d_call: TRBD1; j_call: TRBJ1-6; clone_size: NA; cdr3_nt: TGTGCCAGCGGGACAGGCAATCGATCACCCCTCCACTTT; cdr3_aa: CASGTGNRSPLHF
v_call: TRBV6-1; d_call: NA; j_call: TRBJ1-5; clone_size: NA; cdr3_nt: TGTGCCAGCAGCCCGATGGGGACAAATCAGCCCCAGCATTTT; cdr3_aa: CASSPMGTNQPQHF
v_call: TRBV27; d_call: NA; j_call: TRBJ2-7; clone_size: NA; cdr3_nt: TGTGCCAGCAGTTTGGGGGGAGCCGAGCAGTACTTC; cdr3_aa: CASSLGGAEQYF
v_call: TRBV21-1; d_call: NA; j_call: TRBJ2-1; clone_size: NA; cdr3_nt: TGTGCCAGCAGTTCCAGTGAGGAGGGGTCTGATGGATCCTACAATGAGCAGTTCTTC; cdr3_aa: CASSSSEEGSDGSYNEQFF
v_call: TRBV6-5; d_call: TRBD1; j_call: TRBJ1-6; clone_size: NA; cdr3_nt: TGTGCCAGCAGCACTTACAGGGGCCCTAATTCACCCCTCCACTTT; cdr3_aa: CASSTYRGPNSPLHF
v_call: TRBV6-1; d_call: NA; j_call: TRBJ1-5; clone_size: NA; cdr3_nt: TGTGCCAGCAGTGAAAAGGGTGACAGATTCAATCAGCCCCAGCATTTT; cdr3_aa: CASSEKGDRFNQPQHF
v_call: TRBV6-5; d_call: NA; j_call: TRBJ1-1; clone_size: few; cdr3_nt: TGTGCCAGCCGACCGACAGGTATCACTGAAGCTTTCTTT; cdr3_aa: CASRPTGITEAFF
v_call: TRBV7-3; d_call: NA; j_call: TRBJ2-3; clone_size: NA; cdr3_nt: TGTGCCAGCAGCTTAGCAGCTTTCACAGATACGCAGTATTTT; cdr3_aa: CASSLAAFTDTQYF